The 27 T cell receptor beta chains below all came from one sample that was sequenced in a study of T cells in Graves' hyperthyroidism and ophthalmopathy. The TCR beta CDR3 regions underwent amplification using RNA transcripts as the source. When the TCR CDR3 underwent first-round RT-PCR, the HTBI primer set was used. One entry per CDR3 protein, called by TCRdb with MiXCR from the multiplex PCR reads. This table holds approximately 560,000 distinct CDR3 sequences, around 46% found once. The sequenced sample consisted of peripheral blood or thyroid tissue (not recorded which). The source of these receptors is a woman between 18 and 30 years old with Graves' hyperthyroidism.

The chain links TRBV25-1 to TRBJ2-5; D call uncertain. CDR3 length: 15 residues. The V end lost 6 bases, the J end lost 5 bases, and 19 bases lay between the germline ends. The germline CDR1 and CDR2 sequences are MGHDK and SYGVNS. The CDR3 loop is CASSPETTLGETQYF. CDR3 nucleotide sequence: TGTGCCAGCAGCCCCGAGACGACCCTGGGCGAGACCCAGTACTTC.

This clonotype was detected many times. The rearrangement joins TRBV7-9 to TRBJ1-6, with TRBD1 as a possible D gene (5 bases). Trimming shortened V by 7 bases and J by 10 bases, and 14 bases separated the two germline ends. Germline V gives CDR1 SEHNR, CDR2 FQNEAQ (reference sequence). The CDR3 totals 13 residues. The CDR3: CASTLMGGSPLHF. CDR3 nucleotide sequence: TGTGCCAGCACCCTTATGGGGGGGTCACCCCTCCACTTT.

This clonotype was found a few times. This chain joins TRBV2 and TRBJ2-7; no clear D. The germline V gene encodes CDR1 SNHLY and CDR2 FYNNEI. Trimming left V 1 base short and J 3 bases short, with 10 bases between. The CDR3 sequence is 14 residues long. Here the CDR3 DNA reads TGTGCCAGCAGTGAAGAGGCCCTGAGCTACGAGCAGTACTTC. It codes for CASSEEALSYEQYF.

J is TRBJ1-3 and V is TRBV6-1; perhaps TRBD1 as D (5 bases). The V end lost 8 bases, the J end lost 5 bases, and 19 bases lay between the germline ends. The CDR3 consists of 15 residues. Germline values: CDR1 MNHNS, CDR2 SASEGT. CDR3: CASADPGPQRNTIYF. Here the CDR3 DNA reads TGTGCCAGCGCAGATCCGGGACCCCAGCGAAACACCATATATTTT.

The V and J genes are TRBV7-9 and TRBJ2-7; 10 bases fit TRBD1. Losses at the gene ends were 5 bases for V and 7 bases for J; bases not matched to a gene: 8. Germline V gene sequence: CDR1 SEHNR, CDR2 FQNEAQ (reference sequence). The CDR3 contains 14 residues. CDR3 sequence: CASSATGTGVEQYF. The CDR3, as DNA: TGTGCCAGCAGCGCAACCGGGACAGGGGTTGAGCAGTACTTC.

V is TRBV7-8 and J is TRBJ2-7, with 12 bases aligning to TRBD2. CDR3 size: 15 residues. Germline V gives CDR1 SGHVS, CDR2 FQNEAQ. V trimming: 4 bases; J trimming: 4 bases; junction bases outside the gene matches: 5. The CDR3 DNA is TGTGCCAGCAGCTCTAGCGGGAGGGCCCCATACGAGCAGTACTTC. Amino acid sequence: CASSSSGRAPYEQYF.

V gene TRBV5-8 combines with J gene TRBJ1-1; D perhaps matches TRBD1 (5 bases). Trimming stripped 3 bases from V and 3 bases from J, with 9 bases between. Germline assignment: CDR1 SGHTS and CDR2 YDEGEE. The CDR3 is 13 residues long. The DNA of the CDR3 is TGTGCCAGCAGCTGGGAGGGGTACACTGAAGCTTTCTTT. Translated, it gives CASSWEGYTEAFF.

This sequence joins TRBV24-1 and TRBJ1-5; TRBD1 matches at 9 bases. The CDR3 spans 15 residues. From germline, CDR1 is KGHDR and CDR2 SFDVKD. V trimming: 4 bases; J trimming: 9 bases; junction bases outside the gene matches: 9. For the CDR3, the DNA is TGTGCCACCAGTGACTCGACAGGGGGTTCTCGGCCCCAGCATTTT. It specifies CATSDSTGGSRPQHF.

V and J are TRBV19 and TRBJ1-2, with 10 bases aligning to TRBD1. The germline V gene encodes CDR1 LNHDA and CDR2 SQIVND (reference sequence). J gave up 6 bases and V 4 bases, and 5 bases lay outside the gene matches. The CDR3 totals 14 residues. The CDR3 here is CASSTRTGGNGYTF. As DNA, the CDR3 is TGTGCCAGTAGTACGCGGACAGGGGGAAATGGCTACACCTTC.

Ten or more counts support this clonotype. V is TRBV25-1 and J is TRBJ1-2; D possibly corresponds to TRBD1 (6 bases). V was trimmed by 8 bases and J by 4 bases, leaving 11 bases between them. The germline V gene encodes CDR1 MGHDK and CDR2 SYGVNS. The CDR3 loop spans 12 amino acids. CDR3 sequence reads: CASARGSYGYTF. The CDR3 region has the DNA TGTGCCAGCGCCAGGGGATCCTATGGCTACACCTTC.

Comments on this clonotype: With a much larger clone just one base away, this may be a read error. The chain couples TRBV2 to TRBJ2-7; D not resolved. The CDR3 contains 14 residues. Per germline, CDR1 SNHLY and CDR2 FYNNEI. CDR3 sequence reads: CASSDWVNSYGQYF. In nucleotides, the CDR3 is TGTGCCAGCAGTGATTGGGTGAACTCCTACGGGCAGTACTTC.

This clonotype was counted between two and nine times. The chain has TRBV12-3 or TRBV12-4 and TRBJ1-1, with D unclear. Trimming pared 10 bases from V and 5 bases from J, leaving 14 bases between. The CDR3 sequence is 12 residues long. The CDR3 loop reads CAKTHRGTEAFF. CDR3 nucleotide sequence: TGTGCCAAGACACACCGAGGGACTGAAGCTTTCTTT.

The count of this clonotype is one. V is TRBV10-3 and J is TRBJ2-2; unclear D gene. In germline, CDR1 is ENHRY, CDR2 SYGVKD. This CDR3 contains 15 residues. V dropped 10 bases and J dropped 3 bases, with 18 bases sitting between them. The CDR3 DNA reads TGTGCCACCACCCCCACGAGCGCTGACACCGGGGAGCTGTTTTTT. Its translation is CATTPTSADTGELFF.

With respect to this clonotype: Just one base apart from a much larger clone, this may be a read error. The chain combines TRBV24-1 with TRBJ2-5; D ambiguous. The CDR3 has 15 amino acids. V lost 5 bases, J lost 3 bases, and 15 bases lay in between. CDR1 is KGHDR and CDR2 is SFDVKD in the germline V gene. CDR3 sequence reads: CATSGGRSAEETQYF. The CDR3 DNA follows: TGTGCCACCAGTGGTGGAAGGAGCGCCGAAGAGACCCAGTACTTC.

This clonotype was seen more than once but under ten times. The genes are TRBV11-1 and TRBJ1-2; weak D call: TRBD1 (5 bases). Germline lookup yields CDR1 SGHAT and CDR2 FQDESV (reference sequence). The V and J ends lost 5 bases and 6 bases respectively, with 16 bases between them. The CDR3 contains 14 residues. CDR3 coding DNA: TGTGCCAGCAGCCGCACCGCAGGGAAGGATGGCTACACCTTC. Protein sequence: CASSRTAGKDGYTF.

The V gene is TRBV10-3, the J gene TRBJ1-1, with 10 positions matching TRBD1. V lost 5 bases to trimming and J lost 10 bases; unmatched junction nucleotides: 10. CDR3 length equals 14 residues. CDR1 ENHRY and CDR2 SYGVKD come from the germline V gene. The CDR3 region has the DNA TGTGCCATCAGTACGGACAGGGGGATAAGTTCAGCTTTCTTT. It codes for CAISTDRGISSAFF.

This clonotype was picked up many times. This sequence joins TRBV7-8 and TRBJ1-1; possible D gene TRBD1, 5 bases. Germline CDR1 reads SGHVS; CDR2 reads FQNEAQ. The ends were cut back, 3 bases at V and 5 bases at J, with 10 bases in the middle. The CDR3 covers 13 residues. This CDR3 reads CASSLEQGTEAFF. The CDR3 coding sequence is TGTGCCAGCAGCTTGGAGCAGGGTACTGAAGCTTTCTTT.

The rearrangement links TRBV2 to TRBJ1-3; 7 nucleotides align to TRBD1. V was pared by 9 bases and J by 6 bases, with 14 bases of the junction left unmatched. This CDR3 spans 15 amino acids. The germline CDR1 and CDR2 sequences are SNHLY and FYNNEI. CDR3 in DNA: TGTGCCAGTTGGGAGGGGACAGCCGGGGAAAACACCATATATTTT. It translates to CASWEGTAGENTIYF.

V is TRBV6-1 and J is TRBJ1-1; D is uncertain. The CDR3 spans 12 residues. Germline V gene data show CDR1 as MNHNS and CDR2 as SASEGT. V was shortened by 6 bases and J by 1 base, with 6 bases between the two germline ends. CDR3: CASRQKNTEAFF. The CDR3 nucleotides are TGTGCCAGCAGACAGAAGAACACTGAAGCTTTCTTT.

This clonotype was counted only a few times. The chain has TRBV7-2 and TRBJ1-1, with a tentative D call TRBD1 (5 bases). CDR1 is SGHTA, CDR2 FQGNSA, per germline. The CDR3 spans 16 residues. Trimming took off 8 bases at V and 5 bases at J, with 24 bases between the two ends. CDR3 nucleotide sequence: TGTGCCAGCCAGCCACCCCAGCTCGGGACCGCTACTGAAGCTTTCTTT. Amino acid sequence: CASQPPQLGTATEAFF.

The chain uses TRBV6-1 and TRBJ2-6; TRBD2 might be the D (5 bases). Trimming shortened V by 10 bases and J by 1 base, and 17 bases separated the two germline ends. Germline CDR1 MNHNS, CDR2 SASEGT. The CDR3 length is 16 residues. The CDR3 protein is CAIREADFSGANVLTF. In DNA form, the CDR3 reads TGTGCCATCAGAGAAGCGGACTTTTCTGGGGCCAACGTCCTGACTTTC.

Details on this clonotype: A much more abundant neighbour one base away suggests this may be a read error. The chain employs TRBV7-3 and TRBJ1-4, with D unclear. The germline gives CDR1 SGHTA, CDR2 FQGTGA. The CDR3 is 14 residues long. The CDR3: CASSLFQANEELFF. The CDR3, as DNA: TGTGCCAGCAGCTTATTCCAGGCGAATGAAGAACTGTTTTTT.

This chain connects TRBV5-1 to TRBJ1-6; 9 positions match TRBD1. Germline V gives CDR1 SGHRS, CDR2 YFSETQ. The CDR3 is 18 residues long. V shed 0 bases, J shed 4 bases, and the junction held 8 bases outside the gene matches. This chain's CDR3 is CASSLVIRTGDYNSPLHF. The CDR3, as DNA: TGCGCCAGCAGCTTGGTGATCAGGACAGGGGATTATAATTCACCCCTCCACTTT.

The CDR3, as DNA: TGTGCCAGCAGACTACGCTCTAGCACAGATACGCAGTATTTT. It encodes CASRLRSSTDTQYF. This chain joins TRBV25-1 and TRBJ2-3; D call uncertain. The CDR3 loop spans 14 amino acids. Trimming removed 6 bases from V and 0 bases from J, with 10 bases in between. CDR1 and CDR2 from the germline V gene are MGHDK and SYGVNS.

V usage is TRBV10-2 and J usage is TRBJ2-7; TRBD2 agrees at 13 bases. Germline V gives CDR1 WSHSY, CDR2 SAAADI. After removal of 6 bases from V and 0 bases from J, the junction contained 8 bases not matched to a gene. This CDR3 has 17 residues. The chain's CDR3 is CASSLTTSGRDSYEQYF. The CDR3 DNA is TGCGCCAGCAGCCTCACCACTAGCGGGAGGGACTCCTACGAGCAGTACTTC.

This clonotype was seen a few times. This chain connects TRBV20-1 to TRBJ2-5, with 13 positions matching TRBD2. The CDR3 spans 15 residues. Germline CDR1 is DFQATT and CDR2 is SNEGSKA (reference sequence). The V segment lost 3 bases and the J segment 5 bases; nucleotides outside the gene matches: 6. CDR3 bases: TGCAGTGCTAGTGTCGGGACTAGCGGGATTGAGACCCAGTACTTC. The encoded protein is CSASVGTSGIETQYF.

The chain is built from TRBV2 and TRBJ1-5, with no clear D. Germline loops: CDR1 SNHLY, CDR2 FYNNEI. V lost 5 bases, J lost 5 bases, and 10 bases lay in between. This CDR3 contains 13 residues. CDR3 sequence: CASSYSADQPQHF. CDR3 DNA sequence: TGTGCCAGCAGTTACTCGGCCGATCAGCCCCAGCATTTT.